These T cell receptor beta chains were read from a single sample in a study of cytomegalovirus exposure and HLA in healthy donors. Clones were sequenced by immunoSEQ multiplex PCR, and TCRdb holds only the in-frame ones, with some missing. The table shows about 150,000 clones, with 82% occurring only once. Material for sequencing was PBMCs. The origin of the receptors is a woman aged 50 to 60 in good health and CMV-seropositive. Each CDR3 is given with its conserved first and last residue. A D gene is named only where the DNA matches it firmly. Size values are once, few and many counts, or a class for expanded clones, and some rows have none.

d_gene: TRBD1; j_gene: TRBJ1-6; abundance: -; v_gene: TRBV5-4; CDR3nt: TGTGCCAGCAGCTTGGGACAGGGTCTTAATTCACCCCTCCACTTT; CDR3aa: CASSLGQGLNSPLHF
d_gene: -; j_gene: TRBJ2-2; abundance: -; v_gene: TRBV27; CDR3nt: TGTGCCAGCAGTTTAGGAATGGCTAGTGGAATCACCGGGGAGCTGTTTTTT; CDR3aa: CASSLGMASGITGELFF
d_gene: -; j_gene: TRBJ1-1; abundance: -; v_gene: TRBV7-9; CDR3nt: TGTGCCAGCAGCCCGGACAGCATGAACACTGAAGCTTTCTTT; CDR3aa: CASSPDSMNTEAFF
d_gene: -; j_gene: TRBJ1-1; abundance: -; v_gene: TRBV6-1; CDR3nt: TGTGCCAGCAGTCCTAAAGTCCAGGGGTGGGCTTTCTTT; CDR3aa: CASSPKVQGWAFF
d_gene: -; j_gene: TRBJ2-3; abundance: -; v_gene: TRBV27; CDR3nt: TGTGCCAGCAGTTCGGACTCAACAGATACGCAGTATTTT; CDR3aa: CASSSDSTDTQYF
d_gene: TRBD2; j_gene: TRBJ2-7; abundance: -; v_gene: TRBV4-1; CDR3nt: TGCGCCAGCAGCCAAGGGAGCGGGGGCGTAAACTACGAGCAGTACTTC; CDR3aa: CASSQGSGGVNYEQYF
d_gene: -; j_gene: TRBJ2-2; abundance: -; v_gene: TRBV5-4; CDR3nt: TGTGCCAGCAGCACCAGGGGAAATGGGACATTAGGCGGGGAGCTGTTTTTT; CDR3aa: CASSTRGNGTLGGELFF
d_gene: TRBD2; j_gene: TRBJ2-3; abundance: -; v_gene: TRBV5-6; CDR3nt: TGTGCCAGCAGCTTGGGTAGCGGGTCTGGCACAGATACGCAGTATTTT; CDR3aa: CASSLGSGSGTDTQYF
d_gene: TRBD2; j_gene: TRBJ2-1; abundance: -; v_gene: TRBV7-8; CDR3nt: TGTGCCAGCAGCTCCCAGCGGGGGGGCTCGAATGAGCAGTTCTTC; CDR3aa: CASSSQRGGSNEQFF
d_gene: -; j_gene: TRBJ2-3; abundance: few; v_gene: TRBV5-6; CDR3nt: TGTGCCAGCAGCTTATTTCAGGGAACAGATACGCAGTATTTT; CDR3aa: CASSLFQGTDTQYF
d_gene: -; j_gene: TRBJ2-1; abundance: -; v_gene: TRBV2; CDR3nt: TGTGCCAGCAGTGAAGAGGGGGAGTTTGTGGACAATGAGCAGTTCTTC; CDR3aa: CASSEEGEFVDNEQFF
d_gene: TRBD2; j_gene: TRBJ2-1; abundance: -; v_gene: TRBV7-8; CDR3nt: TGTGCCAGCAGCTCTACCGGGACTAGCGGAGGGAATGAGCAGTTCTTC; CDR3aa: CASSSTGTSGGNEQFF
d_gene: -; j_gene: TRBJ1-1; abundance: once; v_gene: TRBV9; CDR3nt: TGTGCCAGCACTCGTAGTGGGGGGGCGAACACTGAAGCTTTCTTT; CDR3aa: CASTRSGGANTEAFF
d_gene: -; j_gene: TRBJ2-4; abundance: -; v_gene: TRBV6-1; CDR3nt: TGTGCCAGCAGTGAAGAGGTTCCGGATCCGAGGGACATTCAGTACTTC; CDR3aa: CASSEEVPDPRDIQYF
d_gene: -; j_gene: TRBJ1-3; abundance: few; v_gene: TRBV5-1; CDR3nt: TGCGCCAGCAGCGTAGGGACTTCTGGAAACACCATATATTTT; CDR3aa: CASSVGTSGNTIYF
d_gene: TRBD1; j_gene: TRBJ2-7; abundance: -; v_gene: TRBV6-6; CDR3nt: TGTGCCAGCAGTTACCCCTCTACAGGGGGTAATTACGAGCAGTACTTC; CDR3aa: CASSYPSTGGNYEQYF
d_gene: TRBD2; j_gene: TRBJ2-7; abundance: -; v_gene: TRBV4-2; CDR3nt: TGTGCCAGCAGCCAAGCGCTAGCGGGAGCCTACGAGCAGTACTTC; CDR3aa: CASSQALAGAYEQYF
d_gene: -; j_gene: TRBJ1-2; abundance: -; v_gene: TRBV5-7; CDR3nt: TGTGCCAGCAATATTGGGGGGAACTATGGCTACACCTTC; CDR3aa: CASNIGGNYGYTF
d_gene: -; j_gene: TRBJ2-3; abundance: -; v_gene: TRBV27; CDR3nt: TGTGCCAGCAACTTAAGGGGGTCAGATACGCAGTATTTT; CDR3aa: CASNLRGSDTQYF
d_gene: -; j_gene: TRBJ1-6; abundance: -; v_gene: TRBV30; CDR3nt: TGTGCCTGGAGCTCGGACAGTAGTTCACCCCTCCACTTT; CDR3aa: CAWSSDSSSPLHF
d_gene: -; j_gene: TRBJ1-3; abundance: -; v_gene: TRBV11-2; CDR3nt: TGTGCCAGCAGCTTAGTATCTTGGGGACTGGGAAACACCATATATTTT; CDR3aa: CASSLVSWGLGNTIYF
d_gene: TRBD1; j_gene: TRBJ2-7; abundance: -; v_gene: TRBV5-6; CDR3nt: TGTGCCAGCAGCTGGAACAGGGGCCAATACTACGAGCAGTACTTC; CDR3aa: CASSWNRGQYYEQYF
d_gene: TRBD2; j_gene: TRBJ2-3; abundance: once; v_gene: TRBV5-1; CDR3nt: TGCGCCAGCAGCTCGGGACTAGCAGTTGTTGCAGAAGGGCAGTATTTT; CDR3aa: CASSSGLAVVAEGQYF
d_gene: -; j_gene: TRBJ1-6; abundance: few; v_gene: TRBV28; CDR3nt: TGTGCCAGCAGTCAGGGAAATAATTCACCCCTCCACTTT; CDR3aa: CASSQGNNSPLHF
d_gene: -; j_gene: TRBJ2-7; abundance: few; v_gene: TRBV6-5; CDR3nt: TGTGCCAGCAGTTTCGGGCAACAGGGAGTCTACGAGCAGTACTTC; CDR3aa: CASSFGQQGVYEQYF
d_gene: -; j_gene: TRBJ1-6; abundance: -; v_gene: TRBV10-3; CDR3nt: TGTGCCATCAGTGAGTCACGAGGAGGCCCAAATTCACCCCTCCACTTT; CDR3aa: CAISESRGGPNSPLHF
d_gene: TRBD2; j_gene: TRBJ2-3; abundance: -; v_gene: TRBV29-1; CDR3nt: TGCAGCGTTGAAGATTTAAAACTAGCGGGGGGTGTTGCGCAGTATTTT; CDR3aa: CSVEDLKLAGGVAQYF
d_gene: -; j_gene: TRBJ2-2; abundance: few; v_gene: TRBV11-2; CDR3nt: TGTGCCAGCAGCTTAACGGGGGGCCTCACCGGGGAGCTGTTTTTT; CDR3aa: CASSLTGGLTGELFF
d_gene: -; j_gene: TRBJ2-1; abundance: -; v_gene: TRBV9; CDR3nt: TGTGCCAGCAGCGTTAGGGGAGGCGGGGACTACAATGAGCAGTTCTTC; CDR3aa: CASSVRGGGDYNEQFF
d_gene: TRBD1; j_gene: TRBJ2-5; abundance: -; v_gene: TRBV5-6; CDR3nt: TGTGCCAGCAGCGAGACAGGGTTAGAGACCCAGTACTTC; CDR3aa: CASSETGLETQYF
d_gene: -; j_gene: TRBJ1-3; abundance: -; v_gene: TRBV19; CDR3nt: TGTGCCAGTAGTTCATTCCCCAGTTCGACAGGTTTTTCTGGAAACACCATATATTTT; CDR3aa: CASSSFPSSTGFSGNTIYF
d_gene: -; j_gene: TRBJ2-3; abundance: -; v_gene: TRBV5-1; CDR3nt: TGCGCCAGCAGCTTGGGACGGACTGATACGCAGTATTTT; CDR3aa: CASSLGRTDTQYF
d_gene: -; j_gene: TRBJ2-2; abundance: -; v_gene: TRBV5-1; CDR3nt: TGCGCCAGCAGCTTGCAAGGAACAGACGGGGAGCTGTTTTTT; CDR3aa: CASSLQGTDGELFF
d_gene: TRBD2; j_gene: TRBJ2-1; abundance: few; v_gene: TRBV30; CDR3nt: TGTGCCTGGAGGAGGGGACTAGCGGAGGGGAGTGAGCAGTTCTTC; CDR3aa: CAWRRGLAEGSEQFF
d_gene: TRBD2; j_gene: TRBJ2-1; abundance: -; v_gene: TRBV27; CDR3nt: TGTGCCAGCAGTGGCGGGGGGGTCTACAATGAGCAGTTCTTC; CDR3aa: CASSGGGVYNEQFF
d_gene: -; j_gene: TRBJ2-2; abundance: -; v_gene: TRBV5-1; CDR3nt: TGCGCCAGCAGCTTGGTACAGGGTGCTACCGGGGAGCTGTTTTTT; CDR3aa: CASSLVQGATGELFF
d_gene: -; j_gene: TRBJ1-2; abundance: once; v_gene: TRBV19; CDR3nt: TGTGCCAGTAGTATAGGCGGGGGCCTTGGCTACACCTTC; CDR3aa: CASSIGGGLGYTF
d_gene: -; j_gene: TRBJ2-7; abundance: -; v_gene: TRBV15; CDR3nt: TGTGCCACCAGCAGATACTCCTACGAGCAGTACTTC; CDR3aa: CATSRYSYEQYF
d_gene: -; j_gene: TRBJ2-7; abundance: -; v_gene: TRBV14; CDR3nt: TGTGCCAGCAGCCAGAGGTTTGGAAGCTCCTACGAGCAGTACTTC; CDR3aa: CASSQRFGSSYEQYF
d_gene: TRBD2; j_gene: TRBJ2-7; abundance: -; v_gene: TRBV4-1; CDR3nt: TGCGCCAGCAGCCATCCCGGACTAGCCTACGAGCAGTACTTC; CDR3aa: CASSHPGLAYEQYF
d_gene: -; j_gene: TRBJ1-4; abundance: -; v_gene: TRBV11-1; CDR3nt: TGTGCCAGCAGCTTAGATCTTCGGGGTATGTCTGTTTTT; CDR3aa: CASSLDLRGMSVF